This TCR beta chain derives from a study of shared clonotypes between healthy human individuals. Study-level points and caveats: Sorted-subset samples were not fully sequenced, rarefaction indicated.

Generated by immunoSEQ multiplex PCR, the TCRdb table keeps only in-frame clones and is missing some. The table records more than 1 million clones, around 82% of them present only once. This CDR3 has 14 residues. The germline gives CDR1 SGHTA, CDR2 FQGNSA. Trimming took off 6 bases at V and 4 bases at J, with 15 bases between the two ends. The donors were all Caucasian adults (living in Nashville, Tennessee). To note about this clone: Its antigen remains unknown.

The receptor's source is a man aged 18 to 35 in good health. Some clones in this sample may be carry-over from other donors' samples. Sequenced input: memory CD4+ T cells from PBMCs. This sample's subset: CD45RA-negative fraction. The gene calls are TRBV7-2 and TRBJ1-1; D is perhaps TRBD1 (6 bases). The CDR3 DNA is TGTGCCAGCAGACTAGGGGGGGATGCCACTGAAGCTTTCTTT. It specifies CASRLGGDATEAFF.